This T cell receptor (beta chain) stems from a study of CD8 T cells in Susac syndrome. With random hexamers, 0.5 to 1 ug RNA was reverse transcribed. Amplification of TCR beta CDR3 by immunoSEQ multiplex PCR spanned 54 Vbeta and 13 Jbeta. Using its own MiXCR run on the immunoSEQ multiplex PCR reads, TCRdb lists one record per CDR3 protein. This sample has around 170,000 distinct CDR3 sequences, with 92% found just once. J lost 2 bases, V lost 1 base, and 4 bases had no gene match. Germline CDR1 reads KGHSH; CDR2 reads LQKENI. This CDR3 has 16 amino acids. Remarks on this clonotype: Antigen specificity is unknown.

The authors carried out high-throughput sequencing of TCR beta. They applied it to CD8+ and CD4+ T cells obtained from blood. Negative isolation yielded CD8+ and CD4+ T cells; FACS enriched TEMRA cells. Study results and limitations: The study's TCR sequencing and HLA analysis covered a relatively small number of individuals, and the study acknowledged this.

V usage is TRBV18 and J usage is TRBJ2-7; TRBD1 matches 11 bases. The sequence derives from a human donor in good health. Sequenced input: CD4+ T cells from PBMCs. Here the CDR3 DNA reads TGTGCCAGCTCACCACTGGGACAGGGGGATACCTACGAGCAGTACTTC. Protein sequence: CASSPLGQGDTYEQYF. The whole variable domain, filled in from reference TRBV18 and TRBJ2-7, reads NAGVMQNPRHLVRRRGQEARLRCSPMKGHSHVYWYRQLPEEGLKFMVYLQKENIIDESGMPKERFSAEFPKEGPSILRIQQVVRGDSAAYFCASSPLGQGDTYEQYFGPGTRLTVT.